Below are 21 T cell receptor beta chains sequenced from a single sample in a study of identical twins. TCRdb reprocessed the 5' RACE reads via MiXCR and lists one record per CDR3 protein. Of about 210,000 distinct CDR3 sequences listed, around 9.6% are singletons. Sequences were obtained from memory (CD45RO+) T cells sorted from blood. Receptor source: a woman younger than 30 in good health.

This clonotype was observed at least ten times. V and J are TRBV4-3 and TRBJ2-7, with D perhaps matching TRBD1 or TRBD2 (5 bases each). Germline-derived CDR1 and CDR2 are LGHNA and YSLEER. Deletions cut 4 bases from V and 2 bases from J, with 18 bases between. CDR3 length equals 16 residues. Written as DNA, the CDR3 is TGCGCCAGCAGCCTTACCATAGGGGACGGTACCTACGAGCAGTACTTC. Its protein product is CASSLTIGDGTYEQYF.

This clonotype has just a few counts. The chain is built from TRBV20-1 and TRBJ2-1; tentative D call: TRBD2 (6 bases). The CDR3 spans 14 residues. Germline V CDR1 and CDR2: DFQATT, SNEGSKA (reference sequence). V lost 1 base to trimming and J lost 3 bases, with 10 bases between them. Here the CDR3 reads CSARGTTRYNEQFF. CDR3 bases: TGCAGTGCTAGAGGGACTACGCGCTACAATGAGCAGTTCTTC.

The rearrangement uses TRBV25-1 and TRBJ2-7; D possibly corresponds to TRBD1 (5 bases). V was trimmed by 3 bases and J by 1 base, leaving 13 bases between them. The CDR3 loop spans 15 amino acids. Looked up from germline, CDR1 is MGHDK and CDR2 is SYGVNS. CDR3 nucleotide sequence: TGTGCCAGCAGTGATCCAGGGCAAAGGTCCTACGAGCAGTACTTC. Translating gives CASSDPGQRSYEQYF.

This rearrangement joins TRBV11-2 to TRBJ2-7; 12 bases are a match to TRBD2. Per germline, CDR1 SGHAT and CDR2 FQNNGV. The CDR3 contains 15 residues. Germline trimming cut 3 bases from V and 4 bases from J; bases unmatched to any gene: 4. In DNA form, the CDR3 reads TGTGCCAGCAGCTTCACTAGCGGGGGGTCGTACGAGCAGTACTTC. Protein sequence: CASSFTSGGSYEQYF. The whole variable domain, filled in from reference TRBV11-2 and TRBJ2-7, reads EAGVAQSPRYKIIEKRQSVAFWCNPISGHATLYWYQQILGQGPKLLIQFQNNGVVDDSQLPKDRFSAERLKGVDSTLKIQPAKLEDSAVYLCASSFTSGGSYEQYFGPGTRLTVT.

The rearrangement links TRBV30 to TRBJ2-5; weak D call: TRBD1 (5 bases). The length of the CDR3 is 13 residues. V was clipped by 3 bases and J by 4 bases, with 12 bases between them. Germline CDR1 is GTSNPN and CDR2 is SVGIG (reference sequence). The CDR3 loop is CAWSQGDRETQYF. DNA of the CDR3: TGTGCCTGGAGCCAGGGTGATCGAGAGACCCAGTACTTC.

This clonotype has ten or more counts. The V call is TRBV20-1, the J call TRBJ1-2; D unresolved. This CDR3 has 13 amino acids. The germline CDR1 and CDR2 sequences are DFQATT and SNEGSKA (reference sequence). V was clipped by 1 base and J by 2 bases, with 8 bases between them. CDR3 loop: CSARGGTNYGYTF. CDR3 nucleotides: TGCAGTGCTAGAGGCGGCACCAACTATGGCTACACCTTC.

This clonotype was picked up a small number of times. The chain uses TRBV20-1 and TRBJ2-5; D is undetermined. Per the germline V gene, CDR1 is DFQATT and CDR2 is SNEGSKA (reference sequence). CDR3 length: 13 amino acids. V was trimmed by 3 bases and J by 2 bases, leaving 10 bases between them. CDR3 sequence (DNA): TGCAGTGCTAGCTTAGGCGGTCAAGAGACCCAGTACTTC. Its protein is CSASLGGQETQYF.

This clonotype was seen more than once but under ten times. CDR3 loop: CASYTGTPSGYTF. The CDR3 region has the DNA TGTGCCAGCTATACCGGGACTCCTAGTGGCTACACCTTC. The chain has TRBV5-6 and TRBJ1-2; possible D gene TRBD1, 5 bases. CDR1 and CDR2 from the germline V gene are SGHDT and YYEEEE. This CDR3 has 13 residues. Trimming shortened V by 7 bases and J by 7 bases, and 17 bases separated the two germline ends.

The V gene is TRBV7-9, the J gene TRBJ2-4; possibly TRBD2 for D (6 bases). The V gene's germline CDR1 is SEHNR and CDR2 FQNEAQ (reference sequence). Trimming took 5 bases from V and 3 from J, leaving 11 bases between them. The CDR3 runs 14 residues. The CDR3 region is CASSLWDFKNIQYF. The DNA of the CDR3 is TGTGCCAGCAGCCTATGGGACTTCAAAAACATTCAGTACTTC.

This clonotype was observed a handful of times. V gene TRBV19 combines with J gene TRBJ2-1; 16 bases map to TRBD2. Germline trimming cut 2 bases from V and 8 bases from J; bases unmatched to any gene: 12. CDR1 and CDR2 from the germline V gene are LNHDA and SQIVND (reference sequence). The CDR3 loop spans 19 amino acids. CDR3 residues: CASSIPPGLAGGTRDEQFF. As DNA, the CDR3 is TGTGCCAGTAGTATACCGCCGGGACTAGCGGGAGGGACTCGGGATGAGCAGTTCTTC.

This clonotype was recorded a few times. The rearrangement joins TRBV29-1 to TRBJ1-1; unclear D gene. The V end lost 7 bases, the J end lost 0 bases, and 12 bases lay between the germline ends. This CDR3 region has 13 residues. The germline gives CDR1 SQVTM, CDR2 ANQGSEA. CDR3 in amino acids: CSGQWAVNTEAFF. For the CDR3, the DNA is TGCAGCGGACAATGGGCGGTGAACACTGAAGCTTTCTTT.

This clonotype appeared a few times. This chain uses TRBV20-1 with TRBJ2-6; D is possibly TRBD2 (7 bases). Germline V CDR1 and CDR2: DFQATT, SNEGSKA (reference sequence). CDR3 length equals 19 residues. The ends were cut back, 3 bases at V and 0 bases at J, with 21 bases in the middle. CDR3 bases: TGCAGTGCTAGCGGGTTCGGGGGGCAGCCTTCCTCTGGGGCCAACGTCCTGACTTTC. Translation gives CSASGFGGQPSSGANVLTF.

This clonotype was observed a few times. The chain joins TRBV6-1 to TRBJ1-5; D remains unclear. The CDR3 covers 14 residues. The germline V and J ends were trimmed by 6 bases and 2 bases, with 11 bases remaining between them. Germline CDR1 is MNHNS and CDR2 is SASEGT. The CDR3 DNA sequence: TGTGCCAGCAGCCGAATCGACGGCAATCAGCCCCAGCATTTT. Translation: CASSRIDGNQPQHF.

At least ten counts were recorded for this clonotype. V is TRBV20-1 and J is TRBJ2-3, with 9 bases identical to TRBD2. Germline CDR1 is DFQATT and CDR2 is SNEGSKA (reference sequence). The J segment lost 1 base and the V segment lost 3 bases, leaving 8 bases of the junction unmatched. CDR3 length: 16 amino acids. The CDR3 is CSARWASGVRTDTQYF. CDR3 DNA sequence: TGCAGTGCTAGGTGGGCTAGCGGGGTACGCACAGATACGCAGTATTTT.

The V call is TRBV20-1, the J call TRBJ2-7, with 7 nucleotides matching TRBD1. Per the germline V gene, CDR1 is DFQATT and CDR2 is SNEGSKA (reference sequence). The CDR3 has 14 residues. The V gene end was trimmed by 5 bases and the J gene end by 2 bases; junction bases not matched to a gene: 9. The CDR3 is CSAERPTGTYEQYF. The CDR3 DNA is TGCAGTGCTGAACGACCGACAGGGACCTACGAGCAGTACTTC.

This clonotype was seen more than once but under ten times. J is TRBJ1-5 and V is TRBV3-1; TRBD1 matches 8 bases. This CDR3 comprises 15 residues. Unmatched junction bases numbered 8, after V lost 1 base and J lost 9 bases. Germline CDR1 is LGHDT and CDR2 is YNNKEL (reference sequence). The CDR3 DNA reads TGTGCCAGCAGCCAAGGGGTGACAGGGGCGCGGCCCCAGCATTTT. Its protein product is CASSQGVTGARPQHF.

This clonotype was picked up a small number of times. The CDR3: CSASYRGSPEQYF. CDR3 DNA sequence: TGCAGTGCTAGTTACAGGGGGAGCCCCGAGCAGTACTTC. The chain has TRBV20-1 and TRBJ2-7; 8 nucleotides match TRBD1. The CDR3 length is 13 residues. V lost 3 bases, J lost 6 bases, and 7 bases stayed unmatched. Per germline, CDR1 DFQATT and CDR2 SNEGSKA (reference sequence).

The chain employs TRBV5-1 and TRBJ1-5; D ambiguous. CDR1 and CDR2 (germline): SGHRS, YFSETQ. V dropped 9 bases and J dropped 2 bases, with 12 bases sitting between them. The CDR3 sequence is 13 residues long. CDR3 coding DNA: TGCGCCATTCCACATCTCGGCAATCAGCCCCAGCATTTT. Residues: CAIPHLGNQPQHF.

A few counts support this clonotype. The CDR3: CADWYQETQYF. DNA of the CDR3: TGCGCCGACTGGTACCAAGAGACCCAGTACTTC. V is TRBV29-1 and J is TRBJ2-5; no definite D call. This CDR3 spans 11 amino acids. Germline V CDR1 and CDR2: SQVTM, ANQGSEA.

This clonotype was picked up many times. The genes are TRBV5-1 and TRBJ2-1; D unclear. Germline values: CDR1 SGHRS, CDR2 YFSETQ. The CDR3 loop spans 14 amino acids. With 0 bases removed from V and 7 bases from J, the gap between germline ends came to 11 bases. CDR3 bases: TGCGCCAGCAGCTTGGAACCGCGTGGGAATGAGCAGTTCTTC. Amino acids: CASSLEPRGNEQFF.

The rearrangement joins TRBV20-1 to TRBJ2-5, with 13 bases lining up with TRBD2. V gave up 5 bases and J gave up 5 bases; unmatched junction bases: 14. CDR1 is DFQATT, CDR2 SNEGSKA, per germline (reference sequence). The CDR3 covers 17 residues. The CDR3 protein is CSAPGTSGVGPQETQYF. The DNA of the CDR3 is TGCAGTGCTCCCGGGACTAGCGGGGTTGGGCCGCAGGAGACCCAGTACTTC.